The present entry profiles one T cell receptor (beta chain) with its context. These data originate in a study of cytomegalovirus exposure and HLA in healthy donors. Study-wide background: Some 85 million unique TCRs, all from HLA-typed donors, were included in an early release of the data.

PCR primers comprised 60 Vbeta and 13 Jbeta primers. TCRdb's table, derived via immunoSEQ multiplex PCR, lists solely in-frame clones and lacks some. The sample shows under 150,000 clones, around 86% of them seen only once. Germline assignment: CDR1 SEHNR and CDR2 FQNEAQ (reference sequence). J gave up 11 bases and V 0 bases, and 3 bases lay outside the gene matches. The CDR3 has 12 residues. The chain links TRBV7-9 to TRBJ2-5, with 7 bases fitting TRBD2. This sequence originates from a woman between 50 and 59 years old in good health and CMV-seropositive. What was sequenced was PBMCs. The CDR3: CASSLARGEQYF. DNA for the CDR3: TGTGCCAGCAGCTTAGCACGGGGGGAGCAGTACTTC.